This T cell receptor (beta chain) originates from a study of CD8 T cells in ankylosing spondylitis. Overall study findings and caveats: Matched ankylosing spondylitis synovial fluid reportedly contained a significantly enriched population of disease-linked clones. Typical of ankylosing spondylitis blood, it appeared, was a TCR beta motif of eight highly homologous variants. Certain motif variants had earlier appeared in reactive arthritis synovial fluid and blood.

This clonotype was seen ten or more times. Its antigen is unidentified. TCRdb itself ran the 5' RACE reads through MiXCR, one entry per CDR3 protein. The table includes about 800,000 distinct CDR3 sequences, about an eighth detected once. The CDR3 runs to 13 residues. V gave up 6 bases and J gave up 5 bases; unmatched junction bases: 8. CDR1 is DFQATT and CDR2 is SNEGSKA in the germline V gene (reference sequence). The source of this sequence is a male donor with ankylosing spondylitis. The rearrangement uses TRBV20-1 and TRBJ1-2, with 8 nucleotides matching TRBD1. The sequenced material came from blood, either unsorted or a sorted T cell fraction (not recorded which). The CDR3 here is CSASPTGDYGYTF. The CDR3 DNA reads as TGCAGTGCCTCGCCGACAGGGGATTATGGCTACACCTTC.